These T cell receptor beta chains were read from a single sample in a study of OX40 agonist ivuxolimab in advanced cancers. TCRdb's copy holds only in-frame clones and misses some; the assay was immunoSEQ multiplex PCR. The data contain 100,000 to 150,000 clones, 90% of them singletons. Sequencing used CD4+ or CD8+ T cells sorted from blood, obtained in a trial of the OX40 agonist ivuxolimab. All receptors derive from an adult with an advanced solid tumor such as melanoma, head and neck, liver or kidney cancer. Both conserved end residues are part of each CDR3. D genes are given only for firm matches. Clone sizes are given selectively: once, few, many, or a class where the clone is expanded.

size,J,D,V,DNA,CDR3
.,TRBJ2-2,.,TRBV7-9,TGTGCCAGCAGCTTAGCAGGATCCCCCGGGGAGCTGTTTTTT,CASSLAGSPGELFF
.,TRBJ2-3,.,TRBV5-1,TGCGCCAGCAGCACCCCCGGGACAACGGGCAGCACAGATACGCAGTATTTT,CASSTPGTTGSTDTQYF
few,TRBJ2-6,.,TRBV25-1,TGTGCCAGCAGTGAGGGCTCTGGGGCCAACGTCCTGACTTTC,CASSEGSGANVLTF
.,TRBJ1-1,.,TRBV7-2,TGTGCCAGCAGCCACCGGGACTCATTACCCACTGAAGCTTTCTTT,CASSHRDSLPTEAFF
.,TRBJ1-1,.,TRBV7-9,TGTGCCAGCAGCTTACTCATGGAGATCAACACTGAAGCTTTCTTT,CASSLLMEINTEAFF
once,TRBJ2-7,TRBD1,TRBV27,TGTGCCAGCGCACAGGGGTACCTTTGGGAGCAGTACTTC,CASAQGYLWEQYF
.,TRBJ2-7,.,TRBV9,TGTGCCAGCAGCGTATTAGGGTCTGTCGACCCCTACGAGCAGTACTTC,CASSVLGSVDPYEQYF
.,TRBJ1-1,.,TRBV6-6,TGTGCCAGCAGTTACGGGTTTGGGCAGGGGACCACTGAAGCTTTCTTT,CASSYGFGQGTTEAFF
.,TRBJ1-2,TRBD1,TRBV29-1,TGCAGCGTTGAAGGACAGGGGGCTGCGAATAGATATGGCTACACCTTC,CSVEGQGAANRYGYTF
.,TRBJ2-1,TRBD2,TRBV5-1,TGCGCCAGCAGCTTGGGCGGGAGAGGGGTCGGTGAGCAGTTCTTC,CASSLGGRGVGEQFF
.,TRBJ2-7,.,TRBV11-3,TGTGCCAGCAGCTTGGGATCGGACAGCTACGAGCAGTACTTC,CASSLGSDSYEQYF
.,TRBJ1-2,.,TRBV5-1,TGCGCCAGCAGCTTGGCCGACAACAGCAACTATGGCTACACCTTC,CASSLADNSNYGYTF
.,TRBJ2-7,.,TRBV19,TGTGCCAGTAGTAACAGGGACTCCTACGAGCAGTACTTC,CASSNRDSYEQYF
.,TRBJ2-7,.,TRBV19,TGTGCCAGTAGTATAGATCCCCGGGATATCGAGCAGTACTTC,CASSIDPRDIEQYF
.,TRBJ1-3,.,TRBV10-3,TGTGCCATCAGGGCCGACAGCGCTGGAAACACCATATATTTT,CAIRADSAGNTIYF
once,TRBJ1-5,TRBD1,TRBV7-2,TGTGCCAGCAGCTTCGGGACAGGGGTCATTCAGCCCCAGCATTTT,CASSFGTGVIQPQHF
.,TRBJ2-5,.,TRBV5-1,TGCGCCAGCATGGTAGGAGGGAGTGGGCAAGAGACCCAGTACTTC,CASMVGGSGQETQYF
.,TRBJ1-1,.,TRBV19,TGTGCCAGTAGGACCAGCAGGGTGAACACTGAAGCTTTCTTT,CASRTSRVNTEAFF
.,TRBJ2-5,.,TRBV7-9,TGTGCCAGCAGCTTAGTGGGGAACCAAGAGACCCAGTACTTC,CASSLVGNQETQYF
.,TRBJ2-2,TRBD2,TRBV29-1,TGCAGCGTTGAAACGACTAGCGGGAGCGGATACACCGGGGAGCTGTTTTTT,CSVETTSGSGYTGELFF
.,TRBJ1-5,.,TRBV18,TGTGCCAGCTCACCAAATCAGCCACAGGGAGGTCAGCCCCAGCATTTT,CASSPNQPQGGQPQHF
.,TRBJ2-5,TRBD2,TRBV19,TGTGCCAGTAGTATCTTGGGGGGGGAGACCCAGTACTTC,CASSILGGETQYF
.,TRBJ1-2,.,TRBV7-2,TGTGCCAGCAGCCCACGGGGTAACTATGGCTACACCTTC,CASSPRGNYGYTF
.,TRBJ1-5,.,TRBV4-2,TGTGCCAGCAGCCCCAGAACGGGGGCTAATCAGCCCCAGCATTTT,CASSPRTGANQPQHF
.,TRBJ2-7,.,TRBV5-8,TGTGCCAGCACCATGGGGCAGGGCCCCTACGAGCAGTACTTC,CASTMGQGPYEQYF
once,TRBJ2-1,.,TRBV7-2,TGTGCCAGCAGCTTAAAACTAGCTACGTCCTACAATGAGCAGTTCTTC,CASSLKLATSYNEQFF
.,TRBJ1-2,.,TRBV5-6,TGTGCCAGCAGCTTAAAGGCGAGGGGTGATGGCTACACCTTC,CASSLKARGDGYTF
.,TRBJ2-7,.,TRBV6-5,TGTGCCAGCAGTTACTCGACTCCCCCGAGCTCCTACGAGCAGTACTTC,CASSYSTPPSSYEQYF
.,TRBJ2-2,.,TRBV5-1,TGCGCCAGTTGCTTCACCCCCGAGACCGGGGAGCTGTTTTTT,CASCFTPETGELFF
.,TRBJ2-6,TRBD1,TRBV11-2,TGTGCCAGCAGCCTGGACAGGGTTGGGGCCAACGTCCTGACTTTC,CASSLDRVGANVLTF
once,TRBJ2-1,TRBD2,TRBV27,TGTGCCAGCAGTTTTCTAGCGGGACCTTACAATGAGCAGTTCTTC,CASSFLAGPYNEQFF
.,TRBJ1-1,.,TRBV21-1,TGTGCCAGCAGCAAAGCCGGGGGACAGGCGAACACTGAAGCTTTCTTT,CASSKAGGQANTEAFF